This T cell receptor (beta chain) was obtained from a study of shared clonotypes between healthy human individuals (dated by TCRdb to the early 2020s). About the investigation overall: A couple of women and a few men aged 18 to 49 years were included in the cohort. For each donor, CD4 naive and CD4 memory were each given three plates, CD8 naive was given two plates, and CD8 memory was given one plate. To estimate repertoire size and how much clonotypes are shared between individuals, the study performed deep sequencing of blood TCR repertoires from about 5 healthy adults. Different laboratories and diverse techniques were used to prepare libraries and sequence TCR repertoires, to increase sequencing depth and limit assay-specific biases. Each donor's leukapheresis produced roughly between about 0.8 and 8.9 billion PBMCs. The research as a whole found: The small number of donors limited the genetic and exposure-history diversity represented. Clonotypes shared by all four sorted-subset donors showed higher generation probabilities than non-shared clonotypes. Across a handful of donors, roughly 5% of naive CD4, over 3% of naive CD8, 2.3% of memory CD4, and approximately 0.4% of memory CD8 clonotypes were shared. Based on pairwise subsampling, the degree of clonotype sharing among donors was expected to be affected by sequencing depth. Even with the large sequencing depth, rarefaction of the sorted-subset datasets indicated that sequencing was incomplete. Naive subsets generally had larger estimated clonotype richness than memory subsets. Sampling was restricted to blood, and TCR repertoires in tissue are likely to differ from TCR repertoires in blood.

For CDR1 and CDR2, the germline V gene (reference sequence) lists GTSNPN and SVGIG. V is cut back by 5 bases and J by 6 bases, with 14 bases in the junction unmatched. The CDR3, from cysteine to phenylalanine, totals 18 residues. Only CDR3 DNA is held: 54 bases, read in frame from base 1. Using the deep immunoSEQ assay, TCR CDR3 regions were amplified from genomic DNA by multiplex PCR. Extracted genomic DNA from each cell subset was spread evenly across all wells of several immunoSEQ 96-well plates, with each plate serving as a replicate. For sorted subsets, each replicate PCR was loaded with about 0.2 ug genomic DNA, equivalent to 30,000 or so T cell genomes. Purified libraries were measured with a Qubit 3.0 fluorometer, size-checked on a Bioanalyzer 2100, and measured again with the KAPA Library Quantification kit. A separate single-read 150-cycle Illumina NextSeq 550 flow cell was used to sequence each immunoSEQ 96-well plate. The original methods were these. The immunoSEQ output contained only junctional sequences without quality scores, so filtering could not match that applied to full-length reads. To assign V/J genes and CDR3, sequences were annotated using PyIR, a Python wrapper for IgBLAST v1.9, with IMGT germline references. Any read was removed if the V/J assignment was weak (E-value above 1e-6), the CDR3 was missing, or the read contained stop codons, out-of-frame junctions, or ambiguous translated residues. A V3J clonotype was defined by an identical inferred V gene, J gene, and CDR3 amino acid sequence. Percentage overlap between repertoires was calculated by dividing the number of shared unique clonotypes by the size of the smaller repertoire. Richness of each repertoire was evaluated using RTK rarefaction, the Chao1 estimator, and Recon v2.1 estimates of unobserved clonotypes. Generation probabilities were computed with OLGA for all TCRbeta clonotypes obtained by the gDNA method from a handful of donors. The table comes from immuneACCESS by way of TCRdb, which keeps in-frame sequences with V and J called. Part of the clones is missing from these tables; in studies checked, under half for an unresolved V gene and the rest for unknown reasons. From that table come the V and J calls and clone size; the DNA was used to work out D and trimming. A total of about 1 million clones appear in this sample, about 74% of them only once. Approximately 1.5% of the sample belongs to the ten largest clones.

The sample holds a few counts of this clone. Its recognized antigen is unknown. No base quality values were provided; no much bigger clone lies one nucleotide off. Donors were healthy HIV-negative adults with no recently reported acute infections or vaccinations. Every donor was a Caucasian adult living in Nashville, Tennessee, USA. CD4+ T cells were enriched by magnetic negative selection, after which naive cells were positively selected on CD45RA and the negative fraction was taken as the memory subset. After blood collection by leukapheresis, PBMCs were isolated using Ficoll-Histopaque density gradient centrifugation and then cryopreserved in the vapor phase of liquid nitrogen. Analytical flow cytometry was used to check the purity and quantity of each magnetically sorted T cell population. From each sorted fraction, genomic DNA was isolated and quantified by UV absorbance on a Nanodrop 2000c.

The sequenced sample was memory CD4+ T cells sorted from blood. Interpreted using the paper, the cell subset or site label stands for: CD45RA-negative fraction. The chain is encoded by TRBV30 joined to TRBJ1-6; 12 bases in between match TRBD1. The clonotype comes from a man younger than 30 in good health. The nucleotide sequence reads as follows: TGTGCCTGGGATTCCGGGACAGGGGGCTACCTTTCTAATTCACCCCTCCACTTT. Translated, it gives CAWDSGTGGYLSNSPLHF.